Below are 11 T cell receptor beta chains sequenced from a single sample in a study of shared clonotypes between healthy human individuals. Sequencing was performed with immunoSEQ multiplex PCR; in TCRdb, only in-frame clones are kept and a portion is missing. The table lists 75,000 to 100,000 clones, about half of them singletons. The sequencing input was PBMCs. The receptors come from a woman aged 40-49 years in good health. Some clones in this sample may be carry-over from other donors' samples.

This chain links TRBV9 with TRBJ2-1, with D perhaps matching TRBD1 or TRBD2 (6 bases each). Between the trimmed V and J ends, which lost 0 bases and 0 bases, there was a span of 13 bases. Per the germline V gene, CDR1 is SGDLS and CDR2 is YYNGEE. This CDR3 has 17 amino acids. The chain's CDR3 is CASSVGMGGASYNEQFF. In nucleotides, the CDR3 is TGTGCCAGCAGCGTAGGGATGGGGGGCGCCTCCTACAATGAGCAGTTCTTC.

The chain is built from TRBV18 and TRBJ1-3; 8 positions match TRBD1. The CDR3 consists of 16 residues. With 2 bases clipped from V and 1 base from J, the junction kept 4 bases outside the gene matches. Germline CDR1 and CDR2: KGHSH and LQKENI. CDR3 in amino acids: CASSPDTGGSGNTIYF. The CDR3 bases are TGTGCCAGCTCACCAGATACAGGGGGGTCTGGAAACACCATATATTTT. Full variable domain (remainder filled in from reference TRBV18 and TRBJ1-3): NAGVMQNPRHLVRRRGQEARLRCSPMKGHSHVYWYRQLPEEGLKFMVYLQKENIIDESGMPKERFSAEFPKEGPSILRIQQVVRGDSAAYFCASSPDTGGSGNTIYFGEGSWLTVV.

This clone was found many times. The gene calls are TRBV28 and TRBJ1-2, with D perhaps TRBD1 (6 bases). The CDR3 is made up of 16 amino acids. Germline V lookup: CDR1 MDHEN, CDR2 SYDVKM. Trimming took off 6 bases at V and 2 bases at J, with 19 bases between the two ends. CDR3 nucleotides: TGTGCCAGCAGCGAAGGGGGGGGCCACCAGAACTATGGCTACACCTTC. Protein product: CASSEGGGHQNYGYTF.

This clone occurred many times. Here the CDR3 DNA reads TGTGCCAGCAGTCTCCTCGGGAAAGGGGCGTACGAGCAGTACTTC. It specifies CASSLLGKGAYEQYF. V and J are TRBV27 and TRBJ2-7; D possibly matches TRBD1 or TRBD2 (5 bases each). This CDR3 region has 15 residues. Germline V gives CDR1 MNHEY, CDR2 SMNVEV (reference sequence). V dropped 5 bases and J dropped 4 bases, with 18 bases sitting between them.

This chain uses TRBV29-1 with TRBJ2-7; D not resolved. The CDR3 has 14 amino acids. From germline, CDR1 is SQVTM and CDR2 ANQGSEA. The ends were cut back, 5 bases at V and 1 base at J, with 15 bases in the middle. CDR3 residues: CSVKARAQSYEQYF. The DNA for the CDR3 is TGCAGCGTTAAAGCTCGGGCCCAATCCTACGAGCAGTACTTC.

J is TRBJ2-2 and V is TRBV6-4; no reliable D call. CDR1 is MRHNA and CDR2 is SNTAGT in the germline V gene. V lost 4 bases, J lost 5 bases, and 11 bases lay in between. The CDR3 is 14 residues long. DNA of the CDR3: TGTGCCAGCAGTGCGTCGCCAGAAACCGGGGAGCTGTTTTTT. It encodes CASSASPETGELFF.

The chain links TRBV30 to TRBJ2-2; D might be TRBD1 or TRBD2, each matching 5 bases. Germline values: CDR1 GTSNPN, CDR2 SVGIG (reference sequence). The CDR3 runs 14 residues. Trimming left V 0 bases short and J 8 bases short, with 13 bases between. CDR3 amino acids: CAWSVGSPGGELFF. DNA for the CDR3: TGTGCCTGGAGTGTTGGGAGCCCAGGGGGGGAGCTGTTTTTT.

Details on this clone: A read error may produce the germline difference seen at one junction end. The chain links TRBV6-1 to TRBJ2-1; the D gene is possibly TRBD2 (5 bases). CDR3 length: 14 amino acids. Germline CDR1 reads MNHNS; CDR2 reads SASEGT. CDR3 bases: TGTGCCATCAGTGAAGGGAGCTCCTACAATGAGCAGTTCTTC. Its translation: CAISEGSSYNEQFF.

The V call is TRBV5-4, the J call TRBJ1-2; 10 positions agree with TRBD1. Germline V gene data show CDR1 as SGHNT and CDR2 as YYREEE (reference sequence). The junction had 7 bases not matched to a gene; V was cut back by 4 bases and J by 7 bases. The CDR3 runs 14 residues. The CDR3 loop is CASSPAGQGSGYTF. Here the CDR3 DNA reads TGTGCCAGCAGCCCCGCGGGACAGGGGTCTGGCTACACCTTC.

In its sample, this clone was seen a few times. The chain employs TRBV7-3 and TRBJ2-1; D may be TRBD1 (6 bases). The ends were cut back, 4 bases at V and 9 bases at J, with 16 bases in the middle. The CDR3 contains 14 residues. From germline, CDR1 is SGHTA and CDR2 FQGTGA. CDR3 protein: CASSSQGTSAEQFF. The DNA of the CDR3 is TGTGCCAGCAGCTCCCAAGGGACAAGTGCTGAGCAGTTCTTC.

The chain has TRBV4-1 and TRBJ1-6, with TRBD1 matching over 8 bases. CDR3 length: 15 amino acids. Germline V CDR1 and CDR2: MGHRA, YSYEKL. The V and J ends lost 2 bases and 10 bases, in that order; junction bases with no gene match: 7. The CDR3 loop reads CASSQKDREYSPLHF. The CDR3 DNA reads TGCGCCAGCAGCCAAAAGGACAGGGAATACTCACCCCTCCACTTT.